Presented here are 6 T cell receptor beta chains from one specimen sequenced in a study of blood T cell repertoires in COVID-19. TCRdb keeps only in-frame clones here, not all; method: immunoSEQ multiplex PCR. The sample holds 250,000 or so clones, 85% to 90% seen once. The sample comprised PBMCs or T cells enriched from blood (not recorded which). The receptors shown here come from a man aged 40-49 years who had recovered from COVID-19.

CDR3 region: CAIGGLATEAFF. DNA for the CDR3: TGTGCCATTGGTGGGCTTGCCACTGAAGCTTTCTTT. This chain uses TRBV10-3 with TRBJ1-1; D not resolved. Germline V CDR1 and CDR2: ENHRY, SYGVKD. The CDR3 has 12 amino acids. Deletions cut 9 bases from V and 4 bases from J, with 12 bases between.

V and J are TRBV20-1 and TRBJ1-2; 7 positions agree with TRBD1. This CDR3 contains 15 residues. The J segment lost 2 bases and the V segment lost 3 bases, leaving 9 bases of the junction unmatched. Germline V gene data show CDR1 as DFQATT and CDR2 as SNEGSKA (reference sequence). The CDR3 loop reads CSASPPGQRNYGYTF. CDR3 DNA: TGCAGTGCTAGTCCCCCGGGACAGAGGAACTATGGCTACACCTTC.

The V call is TRBV19, the J call TRBJ2-6; 7 nucleotides agree with TRBD2. Per germline, CDR1 LNHDA and CDR2 SQIVND (reference sequence). The CDR3 runs 16 residues. Trimming removed 6 bases from V and 1 base from J; junction bases left unmatched: 6. CDR3 nucleotides: TGTGCCAGTAGAGCGCTAGCGGTGTCTGGGGCCAACGTCCTGACTTTC. This sequence encodes CASRALAVSGANVLTF.

The chain employs TRBV10-3 and TRBJ2-7; possibly TRBD1 for D (6 bases). The CDR3 is 13 residues long. Trimming left V 10 bases short and J 1 base short, with 14 bases between. Germline V CDR1 and CDR2: ENHRY, SYGVKD. CDR3 coding DNA: TGTGCCACAGAACAGGGCCTTTCCTACGAGCAGTACTTC. This codes for CATEQGLSYEQYF.

The chain carries TRBV5-1 and TRBJ1-5; possible D gene TRBD1, 5 bases. The V end lost 1 base, the J end lost 6 bases, and 14 bases lay between the germline ends. The V gene's germline CDR1 is SGHRS and CDR2 YFSETQ. This CDR3 has 15 residues. The CDR3 loop reads CASSLLGEVGQPQHF. The CDR3 DNA reads TGCGCCAGCAGCTTGTTGGGGGAGGTGGGTCAGCCCCAGCATTTT.

This clone showed up many times. V usage is TRBV21-1 and J usage is TRBJ1-1. TRBV21-1 has pseudogene status. The CDR3 has 14 residues. The CDR3 region has the DNA TGTGCCAGCAGCTTTCACGGGGGGGACACTGAAGCTTTCTTT. Translation gives CASSFHGGDTEAFF.